In this sample, the clone carrying this T cell receptor (beta chain) turned up many times. The V gene's germline CDR1 is SGHRS and CDR2 YFSETQ. The CDR3 runs 15 residues. Trimming at V came to 2 bases and at J to 6 bases, leaving 2 bases not matched to a gene. This record comes from a study of neurological immune-mediated disorders. TCRdb reprocessed the 5' RACE reads via MiXCR and lists one record per CDR3 protein. Found here are roughly 19,000 distinct CDR3 sequences, 7.5% of them singletons; the top ten hold around 16%. The sorted libraries took 1 million CD4+ or CD8+ T cells. Sequenced sample: CD8+ T cells from blood. The chain joins TRBV5-1 to TRBJ1-4; 12 nucleotides align to TRBD1. This receptor was identified in a woman between 25 and 40 years old with HTLV-1-associated myelopathy (HAM/TSP). CDR3 DNA: TGCGCCAGCAGCTTTGGGACAGGGGGCGATGAAAAACTGTTTTTT. This codes for CASSFGTGGDEKLFF. Full variable domain (missing parts from reference TRBV5-1 and TRBJ1-4): KAGVTQTPRYLIKTRGQQVTLSCSPISGHRSVSWYQQTPGQGLQFLFEYFSETQRNKGNFPGRFSGRQFSNSRSEMNVSTLELGDSALYLCASSFGTGGDEKLFFGSGTQLSVL.